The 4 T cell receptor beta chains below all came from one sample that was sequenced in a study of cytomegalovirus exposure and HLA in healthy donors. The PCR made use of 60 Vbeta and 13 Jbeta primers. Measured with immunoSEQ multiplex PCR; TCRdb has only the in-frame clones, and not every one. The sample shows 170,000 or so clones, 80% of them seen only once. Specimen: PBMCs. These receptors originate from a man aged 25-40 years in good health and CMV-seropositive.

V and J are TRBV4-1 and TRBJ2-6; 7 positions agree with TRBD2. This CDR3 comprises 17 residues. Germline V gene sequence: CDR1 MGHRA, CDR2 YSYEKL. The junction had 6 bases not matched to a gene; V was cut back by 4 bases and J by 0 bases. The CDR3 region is CASSPAGVSSGANVLTF. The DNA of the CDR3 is TGCGCCAGCAGCCCGGCGGGGGTCAGCTCTGGGGCCAACGTCCTGACTTTC.

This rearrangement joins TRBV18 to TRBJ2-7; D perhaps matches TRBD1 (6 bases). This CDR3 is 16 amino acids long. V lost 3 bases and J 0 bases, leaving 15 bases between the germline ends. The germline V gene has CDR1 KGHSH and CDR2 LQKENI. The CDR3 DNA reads TGTGCCAGCTCACCCTCCGGGAACAGGGACTCCTACGAGCAGTACTTC. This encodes CASSPSGNRDSYEQYF.

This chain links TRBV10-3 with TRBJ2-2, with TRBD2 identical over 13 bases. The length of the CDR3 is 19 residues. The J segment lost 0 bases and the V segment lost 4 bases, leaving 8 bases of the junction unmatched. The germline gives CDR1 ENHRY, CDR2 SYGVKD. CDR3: CAISGRLAGGKSNTGELFF. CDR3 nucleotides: TGTGCCATCAGTGGGAGACTAGCGGGGGGAAAATCGAACACCGGGGAGCTGTTTTTT.

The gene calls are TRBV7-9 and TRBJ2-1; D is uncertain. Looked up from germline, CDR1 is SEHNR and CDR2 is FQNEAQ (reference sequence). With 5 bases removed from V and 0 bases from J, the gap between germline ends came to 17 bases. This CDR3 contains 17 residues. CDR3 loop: CASSRVMAVTSYNEQFF. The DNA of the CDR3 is TGTGCCAGCAGCCGCGTAATGGCGGTGACCTCCTACAATGAGCAGTTCTTC.